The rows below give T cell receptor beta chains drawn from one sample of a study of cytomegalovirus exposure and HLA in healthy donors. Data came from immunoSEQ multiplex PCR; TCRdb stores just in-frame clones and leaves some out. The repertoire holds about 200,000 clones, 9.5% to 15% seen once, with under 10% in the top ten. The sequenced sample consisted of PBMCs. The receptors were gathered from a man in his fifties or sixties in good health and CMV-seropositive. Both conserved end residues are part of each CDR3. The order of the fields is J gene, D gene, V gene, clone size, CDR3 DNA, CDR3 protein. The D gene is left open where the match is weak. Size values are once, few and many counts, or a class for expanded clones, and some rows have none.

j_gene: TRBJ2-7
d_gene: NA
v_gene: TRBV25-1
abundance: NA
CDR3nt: TGTGCCAGCGCCAGGGGTGGGAGCTCCTACGAGCAGTACTTC
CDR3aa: CASARGGSSYEQYF

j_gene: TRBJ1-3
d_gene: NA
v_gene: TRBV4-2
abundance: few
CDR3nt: TGTGCCAGCAGCCAAGGACAAGTCTCTGGAAACACCATATATTTT
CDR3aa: CASSQGQVSGNTIYF

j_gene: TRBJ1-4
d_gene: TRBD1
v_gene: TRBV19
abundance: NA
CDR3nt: TGTGCCAGTAGTGGAAGGGGGCGCAGAAAACTGTTTTTT
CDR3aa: CASSGRGRRKLFF

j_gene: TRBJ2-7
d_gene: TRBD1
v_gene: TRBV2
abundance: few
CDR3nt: TGTGCCAGCAGTGCCGACAGGGGGCCAGACGAGCAGTACTTC
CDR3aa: CASSADRGPDEQYF

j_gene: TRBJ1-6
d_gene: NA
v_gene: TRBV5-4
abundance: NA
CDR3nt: TGTGCCAGCAGCTTACCAGGGGATTATAATTCACCCCTCCACTTT
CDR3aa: CASSLPGDYNSPLHF

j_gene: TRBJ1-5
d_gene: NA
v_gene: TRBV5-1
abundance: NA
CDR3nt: TGCGCCAGCAGAGACAGCGAAAATCAGCCCCAGCATTTT
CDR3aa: CASRDSENQPQHF

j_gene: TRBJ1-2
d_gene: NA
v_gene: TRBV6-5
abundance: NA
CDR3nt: TGTGCCAGCAGTTTAGGACAAAATGGCTACACCTTC
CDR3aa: CASSLGQNGYTF

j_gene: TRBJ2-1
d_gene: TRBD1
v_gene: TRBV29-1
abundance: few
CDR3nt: TGCAGCGTTACGAAGGGACAGCCTCAGTTCTTC
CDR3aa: CSVTKGQPQFF

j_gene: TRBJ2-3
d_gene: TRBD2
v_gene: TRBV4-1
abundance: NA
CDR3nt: TGCGCCAGCAGCCAAGGGGCTAGCGGGGGGCGGGGAGATACGCAGTATTTT
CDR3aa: CASSQGASGGRGDTQYF

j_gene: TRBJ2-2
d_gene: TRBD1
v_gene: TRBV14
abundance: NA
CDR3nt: TGTGCCAGCAGCCGGACAGGCGCGAACACCGGGGAGCTGTTTTTT
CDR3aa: CASSRTGANTGELFF

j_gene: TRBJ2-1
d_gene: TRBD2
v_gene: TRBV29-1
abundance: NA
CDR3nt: TGCAGCGGTAGCGGGGGGCGGCATGAGCAGTTCTTC
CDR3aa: CSGSGGRHEQFF

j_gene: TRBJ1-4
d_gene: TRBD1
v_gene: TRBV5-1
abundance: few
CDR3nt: TGCGCCAGCAGCTTGTACAGGGGCAGTGCTAATGAAAAACTGTTTTTT
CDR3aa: CASSLYRGSANEKLFF

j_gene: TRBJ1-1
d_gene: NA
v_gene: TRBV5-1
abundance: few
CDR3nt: TGCGCCAGCAGCACAGTCTTAGGGGGGGTGGGAATGAACACTGAAGCTTTCTTT
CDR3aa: CASSTVLGGVGMNTEAFF

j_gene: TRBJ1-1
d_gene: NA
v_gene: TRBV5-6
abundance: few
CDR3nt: TGTGCCAGCAGCCCTAGGACAGACTTGGCTTTCTTT
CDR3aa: CASSPRTDLAFF

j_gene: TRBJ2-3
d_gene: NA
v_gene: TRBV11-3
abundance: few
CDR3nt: TGTGCCAGCAAAGCGGTAGAGTTTAGCACAGATACGCAGTATTTT
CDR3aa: CASKAVEFSTDTQYF

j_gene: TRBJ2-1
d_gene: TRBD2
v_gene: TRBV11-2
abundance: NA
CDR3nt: TGTGCCAGCAGCCCTGGACTAGCGGGGGGGCCTATTTCCCACAATGAGCAGTTCTTC
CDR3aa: CASSPGLAGGPISHNEQFF

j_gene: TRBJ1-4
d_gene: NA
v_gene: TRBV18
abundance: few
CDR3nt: TGTGCCAGCTCACCAGCGAAAAACCCTTTTGAAAAACTGTTTTTT
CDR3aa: CASSPAKNPFEKLFF

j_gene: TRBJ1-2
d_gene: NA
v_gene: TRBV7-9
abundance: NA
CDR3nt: TGTGCCGGTGGCGGGGGCTCGATTGGCTACACCTTC
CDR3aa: CAGGGGSIGYTF

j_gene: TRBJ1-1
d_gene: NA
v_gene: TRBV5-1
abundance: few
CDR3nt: TGCGCCAGCAGCGTTGGCGGAGGGCAATTGAACACTGAAGCTTTCTTT
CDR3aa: CASSVGGGQLNTEAFF

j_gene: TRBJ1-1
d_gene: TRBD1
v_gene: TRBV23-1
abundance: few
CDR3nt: TGCGCCAGCAGCGAACCGGGACAGGGGGACTTTGGTGAAGCTTTCTTT
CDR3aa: CASSEPGQGDFGEAFF

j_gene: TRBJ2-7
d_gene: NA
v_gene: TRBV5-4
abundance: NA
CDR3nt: TGTGCCAGCAGCCGGCCGGGACAAAAAGAAGAGCAGTACTTC
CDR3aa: CASSRPGQKEEQYF

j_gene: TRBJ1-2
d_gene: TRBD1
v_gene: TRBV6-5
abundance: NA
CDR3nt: TGTGCCAGCAGTTCTTACAGGGGGGAGGACTATGGCTACACCTTC
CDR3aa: CASSSYRGEDYGYTF

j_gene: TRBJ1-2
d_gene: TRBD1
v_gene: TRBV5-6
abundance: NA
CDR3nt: TGTGCCAGCAGCTTGGAGGGGGCACAGGGCTACACCTTC
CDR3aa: CASSLEGAQGYTF

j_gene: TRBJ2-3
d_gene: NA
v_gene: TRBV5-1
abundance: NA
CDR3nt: TGCGCCAGCAGCTTGAACGGTTACACAGATACGCAGTATTTT
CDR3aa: CASSLNGYTDTQYF

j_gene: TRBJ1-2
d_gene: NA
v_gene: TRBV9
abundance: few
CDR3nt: TGTGCCAGCAGAAAAGGGGCAGGAGGGGCAAACTATGGCTACACCTTC
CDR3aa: CASRKGAGGANYGYTF

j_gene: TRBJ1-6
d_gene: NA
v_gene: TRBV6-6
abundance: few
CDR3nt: TGTGCCAGCACCAATCCCTCACCCGGAGGACGGTCACCCCTCCACTTT
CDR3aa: CASTNPSPGGRSPLHF

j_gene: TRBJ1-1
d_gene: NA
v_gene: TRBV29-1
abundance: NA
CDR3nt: TGCAGCGTTGAATACGGGGGGAACACTGAAGCTTTCTTT
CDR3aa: CSVEYGGNTEAFF

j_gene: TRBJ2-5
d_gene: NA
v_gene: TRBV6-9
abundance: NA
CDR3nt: TGTGCCAGCAGTCAATACAGGGAAGAGACCCAGTACTTC
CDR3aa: CASSQYREETQYF

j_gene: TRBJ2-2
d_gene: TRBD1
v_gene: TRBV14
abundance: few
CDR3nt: TGTGCCAGCAGCCAATGGACAGGCACCGGGGAGCTGTTTTTT
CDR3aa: CASSQWTGTGELFF

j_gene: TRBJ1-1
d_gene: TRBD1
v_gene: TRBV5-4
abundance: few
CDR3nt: TGTGCCAGCAGCTTTGGGACAGTTAGGGGGCTGAACACTGAAGCTTTCTTT
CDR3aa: CASSFGTVRGLNTEAFF

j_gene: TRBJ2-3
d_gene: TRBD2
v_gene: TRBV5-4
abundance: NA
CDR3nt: TGTGCCAGCAGCGGCGGACTAGCGGGGGCCGTTGCCACAGATACGCAGTATTTT
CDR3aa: CASSGGLAGAVATDTQYF

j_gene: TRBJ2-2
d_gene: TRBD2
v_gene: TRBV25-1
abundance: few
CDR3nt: TGTGCCAGCAGCCCCTCGGGGGCGGGGGGCAGGGCCGGGGAGCTGTTTTTT
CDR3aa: CASSPSGAGGRAGELFF

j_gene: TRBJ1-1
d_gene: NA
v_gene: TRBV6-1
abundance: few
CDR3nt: TGTGCCAGCAGTGGGACACACAATCCCATGAACACTGAAGCTTTCTTT
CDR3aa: CASSGTHNPMNTEAFF

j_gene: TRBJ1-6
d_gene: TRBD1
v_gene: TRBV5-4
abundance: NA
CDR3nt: TGTGCCAGCAGCCGGGACAGCCATTCACCCCTCCACTTT
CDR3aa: CASSRDSHSPLHF

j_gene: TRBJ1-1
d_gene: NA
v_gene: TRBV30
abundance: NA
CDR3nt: TGTGCCTGGAGTGTACGTGGAGTCACTGAAGCTTTCTTT
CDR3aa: CAWSVRGVTEAFF

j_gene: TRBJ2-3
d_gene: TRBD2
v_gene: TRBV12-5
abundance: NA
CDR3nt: TGTGCTAGTGGTTTCGGCCAGCGGGGGGGCGGTGATACGCAGTATTTT
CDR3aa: CASGFGQRGGGDTQYF

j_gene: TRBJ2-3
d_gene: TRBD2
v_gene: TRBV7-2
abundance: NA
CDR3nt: TGTGCCAGCAGCCTAGGGGCTAGCGGGGGTGGTGTAGATACGCAGTATTTT
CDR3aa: CASSLGASGGGVDTQYF

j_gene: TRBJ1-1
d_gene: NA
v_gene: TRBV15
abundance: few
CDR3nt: TGTGCCACCAGCAGAGCGGGGGGCACTGAAGCTTTCTTT
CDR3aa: CATSRAGGTEAFF

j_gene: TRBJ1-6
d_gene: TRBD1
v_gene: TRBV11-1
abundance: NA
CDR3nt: TGTGCCAGCAGCCCGACAGGGATGAATTCACCCCTCCACTTT
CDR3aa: CASSPTGMNSPLHF

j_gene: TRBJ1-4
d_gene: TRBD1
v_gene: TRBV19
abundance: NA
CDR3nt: TGTGCCAGTAGTAAGAACAGGGGGTTTGGGGAAAAACTGTTTTTT
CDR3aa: CASSKNRGFGEKLFF

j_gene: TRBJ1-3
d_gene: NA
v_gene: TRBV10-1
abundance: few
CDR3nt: TGCGCCAGCAGTGATAGTGGGGGCCCTGGAAACACCATATATTTT
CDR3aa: CASSDSGGPGNTIYF

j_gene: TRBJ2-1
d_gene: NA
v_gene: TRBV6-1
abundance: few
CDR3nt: TGTGCCAGCAGTGAAGGCTGGCAGGGCTACTACAATGAGCAGTTCTTC
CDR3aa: CASSEGWQGYYNEQFF

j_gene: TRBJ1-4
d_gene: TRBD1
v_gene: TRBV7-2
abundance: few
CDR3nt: TGTGCCAGCAGCTTGGACAGGGGGGCTGGGGAAAAACTGTTTTTT
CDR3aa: CASSLDRGAGEKLFF

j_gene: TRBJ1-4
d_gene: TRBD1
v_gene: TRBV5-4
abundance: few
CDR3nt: TGTGCCAGCAGCATCAGGACAGGGGATGAAAAACTGTTTTTT
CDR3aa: CASSIRTGDEKLFF

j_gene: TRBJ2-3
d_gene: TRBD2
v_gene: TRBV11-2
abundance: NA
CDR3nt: TGTGCCAGCAGCCTACTAGCGGGGGGACGCACAGATACGCAGTATTTT
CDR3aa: CASSLLAGGRTDTQYF

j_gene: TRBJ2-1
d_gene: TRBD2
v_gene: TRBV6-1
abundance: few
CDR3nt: TGTGCCAGCAGTGAAGGATGGCGGGGGGTCAACAATGAGCAGTTCTTC
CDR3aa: CASSEGWRGVNNEQFF

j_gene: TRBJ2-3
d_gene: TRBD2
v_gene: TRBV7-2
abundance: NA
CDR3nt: TGTGCCAGCAGCTTAATCGGCGGGGGGGCGACGGATACGCAGTATTTT
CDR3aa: CASSLIGGGATDTQYF

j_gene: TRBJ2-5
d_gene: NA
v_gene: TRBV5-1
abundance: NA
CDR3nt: TGCGCCAGCAGCTACTACCGAGAGACCCAGTACTTC
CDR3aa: CASSYYRETQYF

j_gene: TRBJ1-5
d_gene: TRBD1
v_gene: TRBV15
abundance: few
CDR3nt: TGTGCCACCAGCTCCTCAACAGGGGTCTCGGGTCAGCCCCAGAATTTT
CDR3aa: CATSSSTGVSGQPQNF

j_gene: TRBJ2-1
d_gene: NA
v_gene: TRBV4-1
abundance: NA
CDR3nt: TGCGCCAGCAGCCATCCCCCCCGGGGGACGGACAATGAGCAGTTCTTC
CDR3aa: CASSHPPRGTDNEQFF

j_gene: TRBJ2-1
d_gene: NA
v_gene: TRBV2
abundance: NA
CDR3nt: TGTGCCAGCCGGGTCAGCCCCAACAATGAGCAGTTCTTC
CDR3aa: CASRVSPNNEQFF

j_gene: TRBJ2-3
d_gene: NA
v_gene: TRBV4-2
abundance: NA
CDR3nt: TGTGCCAGCAGCCACACTGAGACTGACCCCCGTTATACGCAGTATTTT
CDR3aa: CASSHTETDPRYTQYF

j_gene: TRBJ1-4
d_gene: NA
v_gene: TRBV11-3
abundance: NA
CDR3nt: TGTGCCAGCAGCTTAGATAGCTTTAATGAAAAACTGTTTTTT
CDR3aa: CASSLDSFNEKLFF

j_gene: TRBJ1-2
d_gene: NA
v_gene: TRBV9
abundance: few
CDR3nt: TGTGCCAGCAGTAAGGCGGGGGGTAGCTATGGCTACACCTTC
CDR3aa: CASSKAGGSYGYTF

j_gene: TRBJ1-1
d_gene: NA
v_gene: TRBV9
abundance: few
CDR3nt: TGTGCCAGCAGCCCAAGGGGAACGAGCACTGAAGCTTTCTTT
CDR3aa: CASSPRGTSTEAFF

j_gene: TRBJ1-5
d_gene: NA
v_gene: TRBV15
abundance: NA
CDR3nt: TGTGCCACCAGCAGAGACAGGGGCAATCAACCCCAGCATTTT
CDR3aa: CATSRDRGNQPQHF

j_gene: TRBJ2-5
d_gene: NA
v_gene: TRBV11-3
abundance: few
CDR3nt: TGTGCCAGCAGCCCAGACCGGGGAGGAGAGACCCAGTACTTC
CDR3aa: CASSPDRGGETQYF

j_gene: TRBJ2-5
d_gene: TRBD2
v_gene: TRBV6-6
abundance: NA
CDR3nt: TGTGCCAGCAGGACTAGCGGAGAGACCCAGTACTTC
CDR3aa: CASRTSGETQYF